This TCR beta chain was recovered during a study of regulatory T cells in long-lasting Graves disease. Trimming cost V 5 bases and J 10 bases; bases outside gene matches: 0. Germline assignment: CDR1 SEHNR and CDR2 FQNEAQ (reference sequence). The CDR3 runs to 11 residues. CDR3 regions were amplified by Arm-PCR using iRepertoire HTBI primers to build TCR beta libraries. TCRdb re-analysed the multiplex PCR reads in MiXCR, keeping a single row per CDR3 protein. Here the sample spans a few hundred thousand distinct CDR3 sequences, approximately 16% being singletons. Documented time point: newly diagnosed GD, antithyroid drugs for less than 3 months. From PBMCs, RNA was extracted and then used to make the TCR library. Patients were from an endocrinology department in Xi'an, China. This clonotype was observed at least ten times. No antigen is known for it. Study outcomes and limitations: Patients whose Graves' disease persisted exhibited lower TCR diversity than those newly diagnosed. Public clonotype sharing was higher in persistent than newly diagnosed patients.

This same sample was also part of a study on T cells in Graves' hyperthyroidism and ophthalmopathy.

The sequences come from peripheral blood mononuclear cells (PBMCs), collected at new diagnosis, from a patient treated with antithyroid drugs. The V and J genes are TRBV7-9 and TRBJ2-1; 9 bases are a match to TRBD1. The TCR comes from a woman aged 40 to 50 with Graves disease. CDR3 nucleotide sequence: TGTGCCAGCAGCGGACAGGGGGAGCAGTTCTTC. Protein: CASSGQGEQFF. The full variable domain, its missing parts supplied by reference TRBV7-9 and TRBJ2-1, is DTGVSQNPRHKITKRGQNVTFRCDPISEHNRLYWYRQTLGQGPEFLTYFQNEAQLEKSRLLSDRFSAERPKGSFSTLEIQRTEQGDSAMYLCASSGQGEQFFGPGTRLTVL.